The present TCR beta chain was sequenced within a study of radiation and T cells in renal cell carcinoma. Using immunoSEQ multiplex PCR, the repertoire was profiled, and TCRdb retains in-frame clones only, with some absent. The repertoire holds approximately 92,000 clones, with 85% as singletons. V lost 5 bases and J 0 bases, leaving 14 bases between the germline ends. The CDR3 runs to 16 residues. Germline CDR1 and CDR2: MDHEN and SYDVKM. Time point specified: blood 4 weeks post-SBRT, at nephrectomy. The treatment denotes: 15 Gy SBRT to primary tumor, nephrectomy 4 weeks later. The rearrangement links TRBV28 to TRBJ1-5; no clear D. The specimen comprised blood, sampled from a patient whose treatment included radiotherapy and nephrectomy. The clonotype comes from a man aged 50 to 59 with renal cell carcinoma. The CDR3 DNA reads TGTGCCAGCAGTCGCCCCCCCGGGAATAGCAATCAGCCCCAGCATTTT. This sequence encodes CASSRPPGNSNQPQHF.